The entry that follows covers one TCR beta chain sequence. The target antigen is unknown. The record originates from a study of blood T cells in healthy people across ages. General study results and limits: A greater number of naive CD4+ cells and higher diversity distinguished long-lived donors from aged donors.

Next came a second PCR, run for about 6 to 12 cycles, which used a sample-barcoded 5' primer along with a J-beta primer mix. Each cDNA molecule was tagged by a template-switch adaptor that had 12 random nucleotides. TCRdb reprocessed the 5' RACE reads with MiXCR, giving one entry per CDR3 protein. The sample includes approximately 1.5 million distinct CDR3 sequences, about 35% of them seen just once. The CDR3 consists of 13 residues. Germline V gene data show CDR1 as DFQATT and CDR2 as SNEGSKA (reference sequence). This clonotype was sampled from a woman aged 25 to 39 in good health. This rearrangement joins TRBV20-1 to TRBJ2-5; the D is unclear. The DNA matches TRBJ2-7 better at its end, which makes the J call doubtful. Sequencing was carried out using blood. CDR3 sequence (DNA): TGCAGTGCCTGGGCCTCTAATTGTTACGAGCAGTACTTC. Protein product: CSAWASNCYEQYF.